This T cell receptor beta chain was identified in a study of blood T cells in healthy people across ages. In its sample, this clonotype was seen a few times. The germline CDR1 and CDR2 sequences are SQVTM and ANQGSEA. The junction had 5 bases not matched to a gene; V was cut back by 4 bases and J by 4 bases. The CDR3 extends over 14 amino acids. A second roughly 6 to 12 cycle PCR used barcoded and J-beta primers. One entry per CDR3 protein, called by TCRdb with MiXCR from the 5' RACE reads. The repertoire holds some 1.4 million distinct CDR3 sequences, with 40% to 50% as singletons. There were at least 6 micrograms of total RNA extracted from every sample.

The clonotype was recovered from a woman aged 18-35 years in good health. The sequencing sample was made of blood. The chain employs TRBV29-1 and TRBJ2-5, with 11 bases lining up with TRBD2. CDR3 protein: CSVGSSGRTETQYF. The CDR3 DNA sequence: TGCAGCGTTGGGTCTAGCGGGAGGACAGAGACCCAGTACTTC.